This paragraph reports one TCR beta chain. The antigen remains unidentified. These donors were members of the approximately 120-subject validation cohort, a group separate from the roughly 700-subject first cohort. The CDR3 length is 16 residues. Germline V gene sequence: CDR1 SEHNR, CDR2 FQNEAQ (reference sequence). V shed 5 bases and J 4 bases; nucleotides not matched to a gene: 8. Profiling relied on immunoSEQ multiplex PCR, and the TCRdb table lists in-frame clones only, not all of them. The data contain roughly 230,000 clones, about 90% of them seen just once; the ten biggest clones take up 3.1%. The data were taken from a study of cytomegalovirus exposure and HLA in healthy donors. Study-level background: The 100 to 150 validation repertoires and the approximately 670 first-cohort repertoires shared a platform, a later analysis reported.

Study-wide results and limits: There were a few CMV-associated chains whose specificity for CMV antigens was confirmed in vitro. Most TCR sequences showed up rarely, but some public TCRs showed up in many donors.

The sequencing input was PBMCs. The chain carries TRBV7-9 and TRBJ2-7; 13 nucleotides align to TRBD2. This TCR was recovered from a woman aged 25 to 39 in good health and CMV-seronegative. The CDR3 reads CASSPRTSGGWYEQYF. CDR3 DNA sequence: TGTGCCAGCAGCCCACGGACTAGCGGGGGCTGGTACGAGCAGTACTTC.